This T cell receptor (beta chain) is from a study of T cells after yellow fever vaccination. By 5'RACE template switching, TCR cDNA was produced, with a universal primer site and UMIs added in the process. TCRdb itself ran the 5' RACE reads through MiXCR, one entry per CDR3 protein. The profile shows a few hundred thousand distinct CDR3 sequences, approximately 3% of them singletons. V was clipped by 5 bases and J by 12 bases, with 23 bases between them. Germline assignment: CDR1 DFQATT and CDR2 SNEGSKA (reference sequence). The CDR3 runs 15 residues. This sequence originates from a man younger than 35 who received the YFV17D yellow fever vaccine. The J gene is TRBJ1-6, the V gene TRBV20-1, with TRBD1 as a possible D gene (6 bases). Sequencing was performed on CD4+ T cells sorted from PBMCs, taken 10 days after the yellow fever booster vaccination. CDR3 protein: CSAPTGGARGLPLHF. The CDR3 region has the DNA TGCAGTGCTCCCACTGGGGGGGCGCGGGGCTTACCCCTCCACTTT.